This is a list of T cell receptor beta chains from one sample in a study of identical twins. In TCRdb, the 5' RACE reads were re-called with MiXCR into one record per CDR3 protein. The profile covers 1.5 million to 2 million distinct CDR3 sequences, with under 35% appearing a single time and over 0.25% taken by the ten largest. The material sequenced was cord blood. The receptors originated from a newborn girl in good health. The CDR3 runs from the conserved cysteine through the conserved F or W.

length,J,V,CDR3
17,TRBJ2-1,TRBV20-1,CSARETSGTRSYNEQFF
16,TRBJ2-3,TRBV6-1,CASSVTRDSRSDTQYF
16,TRBJ1-5,TRBV6-2/TRBV6-3,CASSYIRGRSNQPQHF
14,TRBJ1-2,TRBV2,CASREGFEKGGYTF
15,TRBJ2-7,TRBV7-2,CASSLWVAVSREQYF
15,TRBJ2-4,TRBV4-2,CASSQRWGLRDIQYF
13,TRBJ2-5,TRBV28,CASRTGGQETQYF
15,TRBJ1-5,TRBV27,CASSLSPTGSEPQHF
16,TRBJ2-2,TRBV10-2,CASSEWGGGNTGELFF
14,NA,TRBV12-3/TRBV12-4,CASSFETGAYEQYF
20,TRBJ2-1,TRBV10-3,CAISESRVGLALSSYNEQFF
15,TRBJ1-1,TRBV7-9,CASSVGTTVNTDAFF
15,TRBJ2-7,TRBV20-1,CSARIGTGVVYEQYF
15,TRBJ2-7,TRBV20-1,CSASQRRGGFYEQYF
14,TRBJ1-1,TRBV7-8,CASSSGGADTEAFF
14,TRBJ1-1,TRBV29-1,CSVAEGRLNTEAFF
15,TRBJ2-1,TRBV7-9,CASSVAGAFYNEQFF
14,TRBJ1-2,TRBV28,CASSSGQGGNGYTF
14,TRBJ2-5,TRBV4-2,CASSPLENGETQYF
15,TRBJ2-7,TRBV9,CASSVGGQALYEQYF
12,TRBJ1-2,TRBV20-1,CSAQTGPYGYTF
11,TRBJ2-4,TRBV29-1,CSGLARDIQYF
12,TRBJ2-1,TRBV5-1,CASSTTLDEQFF
15,TRBJ1-5,TRBV24-1,CATSDYTGGNQPQHF
11,TRBJ2-3,TRBV2,CAGGLTDTQYF
16,TRBJ1-1,TRBV2,CASHQSRQGLNTEAFF
15,TRBJ1-5,TRBV6-5,CASSLVPGWGQPQHF
15,TRBJ2-2,TRBV12-3/TRBV12-4,CASSPLRTAGGELFF
20,TRBJ2-6,TRBV5-1,CASSLAPSPYPDSGANVLTF
12,TRBJ1-4,TRBV28,CASSPFNEKLFF
14,NA,TRBV25-1,CASTRQGSYNEQYF
13,TRBJ1-2,TRBV20-1,CSAVDRGGYGYTF
12,TRBJ1-1,TRBV5-1,CASGGRNTEAFF
13,TRBJ2-7,TRBV29-1,CSVEGNSSYEQYF
14,NA,TRBV12-3/TRBV12-4,CASSLRGIYNEQYF
15,TRBJ1-2,TRBV5-1,CASSFETGINNGYTF
16,TRBJ2-4,TRBV20-1,CSARDPGTSVLNIQYF
17,TRBJ2-4,TRBV6-5,CASSYSELAVAKNIQYF
13,TRBJ1-3,TRBV20-1,CRAQGASGNTIYF
18,TRBJ2-2,TRBV5-1,CASSFPPGLEALTGELFF
14,TRBJ2-1,TRBV6-6,CATSGRASYNEQFF
14,TRBJ1-5,TRBV15,CATSREQGYQPQHF
17,TRBJ1-2,TRBV11-2,CASSLIIGTQANYGYTF
20,TRBJ2-1,TRBV4-1,CASSHRTGTWTSGTYNEQFF
15,TRBJ1-2,TRBV27,CASSLRTGPYYGYTF
13,TRBJ2-1,TRBV10-3,CASSERPYNEQFF
15,NA,TRBV5-1,CASSGGTVENNEQYF
18,TRBJ2-1,TRBV13,CASSLGEGRTFSYNEQFF
15,TRBJ2-1,TRBV5-5,CASSPDPSSYNEQFF
15,TRBJ1-1,TRBV11-2,CASSPKRGLNTEAFF
15,TRBJ2-3,TRBV5-1,CASSLRTSGTDTQYF
14,TRBJ1-2,TRBV12-3/TRBV12-4,CASSFLGYPYGYTF
15,TRBJ2-3,TRBV20-1,CSANPDRGVTDTQYF
15,TRBJ2-1,TRBV12-5,CASGLGGGSYNEQFF